The 16 T cell receptor beta chains reported below all come from one sample, sequenced in a study of T cells in Graves' hyperthyroidism and ophthalmopathy. Amplification of TCR beta CDR3 regions was performed using RNA transcripts as template. With the HTBI primer set, the TCR CDR3 went through a first round of RT-PCR. MiXCR, run by TCRdb on the multiplex PCR reads, gives a single entry per CDR3 protein. The data contain hundreds of thousands of distinct CDR3 sequences, 11% to 15% of them singletons. The sequenced sample consisted of blood. Every receptor here comes from a woman between 18 and 30 years old with Graves' hyperthyroidism.

This clonotype has a count of ten or more. V usage is TRBV12-3 or TRBV12-4 and J usage is TRBJ2-3; TRBD2 agrees at 8 bases. J was trimmed by 6 bases and V by 7 bases; bases with no gene match: 15. This CDR3 is 16 amino acids long. The CDR3, as DNA: TGTGCCAGCACCTCTCTGGGACTAGACGGGCTCGATACGCAGTATTTT. This gives the protein CASTSLGLDGLDTQYF.

This clonotype was counted only a few times. V gene TRBV4-1 combines with J gene TRBJ1-1, with D perhaps TRBD1 (5 bases). There are 14 residues in the CDR3. The V gene's germline CDR1 is MGHRA and CDR2 YSYEKL. The V gene lost 4 bases and the J gene lost 0 bases, with 9 bases spanning the gap. CDR3 region: CASSRGPMNTEAFF. CDR3 DNA: TGCGCCAGCAGCCGGGGACCGATGAACACTGAAGCTTTCTTT.

V and J are TRBV10-3 and TRBJ2-7, with D unresolved. Germline V CDR1 and CDR2: ENHRY, SYGVKD. The germline V and J ends were trimmed by 6 bases and 1 base, with 16 bases remaining between them. This CDR3 has 15 amino acids. The CDR3 spells CAIRDLAASSYEQYF. The CDR3 DNA is TGTGCCATCAGGGACCTGGCGGCGAGTTCCTACGAGCAGTACTTC.

This chain links TRBV14 with TRBJ2-5, with D perhaps given as TRBD1 or TRBD2 (5 bases each). Germline CDR1 is SGHDN and CDR2 is FVKESK. This CDR3 contains 14 residues. V lost 1 base to trimming and J lost 5 bases, with 11 bases between them. CDR3 in amino acids: CASSQGWGGETQYF. The CDR3 DNA reads as TGTGCCAGCAGCCAAGGCTGGGGCGGGGAGACCCAGTACTTC.

This clonotype was seen a handful of times. J is TRBJ2-3 and V is TRBV6-1; 8 nucleotides line up with TRBD2. The CDR3 covers 16 residues. Per germline, CDR1 MNHNS and CDR2 SASEGT. V was pared by 11 bases and J by 7 bases, with 20 bases of the junction left unmatched. The CDR3, as DNA: TGTGCCGGCGGAGCGGGAGTACAACTGGCGCAATATACGCAGTATTTT. It codes for CAGGAGVQLAQYTQYF.

The table lists this clonotype with many counts. This chain joins TRBV18 and TRBJ1-2; D unresolved. CDR1 and CDR2 from the germline V gene are KGHSH and LQKENI. V lost 1 base and J 4 bases, leaving 16 bases between the germline ends. This CDR3 has 16 amino acids. This CDR3 is CASSPLELDGTYGYTF. Written as DNA, the CDR3 is TGTGCCAGCTCACCACTCGAATTGGACGGAACCTATGGCTACACCTTC.

This clonotype was counted many times. V usage is TRBV28 and J usage is TRBJ2-7; TRBD1 aligns across 9 bases. V was clipped by 6 bases and J by 6 bases; unmatched bases: 12. Germline CDR1 is MDHEN and CDR2 is SYDVKM. The CDR3 totals 15 residues. The CDR3 is CASRLEGTGRREQYF. The CDR3 DNA sequence: TGTGCCAGCAGGTTAGAGGGGACAGGGCGGCGCGAGCAGTACTTC.

This clonotype was detected ten times or more. The V and J genes are TRBV13 and TRBJ2-1, with D perhaps TRBD2 (7 bases). V gave up 5 bases and J gave up 5 bases, with 25 bases separating them. CDR1 and CDR2 from the germline V gene are PRHDT and FYEKMQ (reference sequence). This CDR3 spans 18 amino acids. CDR3 loop: CASSNPFTAGATHNEQFF. As DNA, the CDR3 is TGTGCCAGCAGCAACCCCTTTACGGCGGGGGCTACCCACAATGAGCAGTTCTTC.

This clonotype showed up many times. The gene calls are TRBV18 and TRBJ1-6; D not certain. The CDR3 is 12 residues long. The germline V gene has CDR1 KGHSH and CDR2 LQKENI. Trimming left V 3 bases short and J 11 bases short, with 8 bases between. CDR3 sequence (DNA): TGTGCCAGCTCACCTGGGGAAGCACCCCTCCACTTT. This codes for CASSPGEAPLHF.

The chain recombines TRBV6-1 with TRBJ2-7, with D maybe TRBD2 (6 bases). The CDR3 loop spans 14 amino acids. Trimming removed 5 bases at V and 7 bases at J, with 18 bases between. In germline, CDR1 is MNHNS, CDR2 SASEGT. In DNA, the CDR3 is TGTGCCAGCAGTCGACGACTAGGGAGTGAGGAGCAGTACTTC. Amino acid sequence: CASSRRLGSEEQYF.

This rearrangement joins TRBV28 to TRBJ2-7; the match to TRBD2 covers 7 bases. J lost 1 base, V lost 2 bases, and 17 bases had no gene match. The CDR3 consists of 19 residues. Germline V CDR1 and CDR2: MDHEN, SYDVKM. CDR3 sequence (DNA): TGTGCCAGCAGTTTAGACCCCTACAGACCGAGGGAGGGGTCCTACGAGCAGTACTTC. This sequence encodes CASSLDPYRPREGSYEQYF.

V and J are TRBV9 and TRBJ2-1, with D perhaps matching TRBD2 (6 bases). This CDR3 contains 17 residues. Trimming left V 0 bases short and J 5 bases short, with 18 bases between. Germline CDR1 is SGDLS and CDR2 is YYNGEE. The CDR3 here is CASSVDMALAVDNEQFF. CDR3 coding DNA: TGTGCCAGCAGCGTAGATATGGCACTAGCTGTAGACAATGAGCAGTTCTTC.

This clonotype was seen a few times. One base away lies a much larger clone, so this may be a sequencing read error. This chain uses TRBV2 with TRBJ2-7, with D unresolved. Deletions cut 2 bases from V and 5 bases from J, with 4 bases between. The CDR3 covers 11 residues. From germline, CDR1 is SNHLY and CDR2 FYNNEI. Written as DNA, the CDR3 is TGTGCCAGCAGTGAATCGGACGAGCAGTACTTC. This sequence encodes CASSESDEQYF.

This clonotype was picked up a small number of times. The chain links TRBV7-2 to TRBJ1-6; D call uncertain. Trimming took off 2 bases at V and 7 bases at J, with 9 bases between the two ends. CDR3 length: 14 residues. Germline loops: CDR1 SGHTA, CDR2 FQGNSA. The CDR3 nucleotides are TGTGCCAGCAGCTTATCCAGAGAAAATTCACCCCTCCACTTT. Translating gives CASSLSRENSPLHF. Variable domain in full (rest from reference TRBV7-2 and TRBJ1-6): GAGVSQSPSNKVTEKGKDVELRCDPISGHTALYWYRQSLGQGLEFLIYFQGNSAPDKSGLPSDRFSAERTGGSVSTLTIQRTQQEDSAVYLCASSLSRENSPLHFGNGTRLTVT.

This clonotype was picked up many times. The genes are TRBV20-1 and TRBJ2-7; possibly TRBD1 for D (6 bases). From germline, CDR1 is DFQATT and CDR2 SNEGSKA (reference sequence). CDR3 length: 13 amino acids. V gave up 1 base and J gave up 7 bases, with 14 bases separating them. The CDR3 loop is CSARVRNREEQYF. In DNA, the CDR3 is TGCAGTGCTAGAGTCAGAAACAGGGAAGAGCAGTACTTC.

This clonotype was observed many times. The rearrangement joins TRBV12-3 or TRBV12-4 to TRBJ1-3; 9 positions agree with TRBD1. The CDR3 is made up of 14 amino acids. V gave up 6 bases and J gave up 6 bases; unmatched junction bases: 6. CDR3 sequence reads: CASRRTGVENTIYF. In nucleotides, the CDR3 is TGTGCCAGCAGGCGGACAGGGGTAGAAAACACCATATATTTT.